This entry features one T cell receptor beta chain sequence. The target antigen is unknown. Healthy donors had no documented immune events, such as infections, while sampled. The data derive from a study of identifying expanded T cells in peripheral blood. Overall study results and limits: Technical replicates showed roughly 1.2 changed clones; two weeks about 16; four weeks 19. Variance in clone template counts between roughly 2-week samples significantly increased with total template count across all healthy donors.

Germline CDR1 is MNHEY and CDR2 is SMNVEV (reference sequence). The length of the CDR3 is 15 residues. V dropped 3 bases and J dropped 1 base, with 12 bases sitting between them. Produced via immunoSEQ multiplex PCR; TCRdb's table is partial and in-frame only. The sample has about 63,000 clones, around 83% seen once. Material: blood. The clonotype was recovered from a person aged 18 to 75 in good health. The J gene is TRBJ2-5, the V gene TRBV27; maybe TRBD2 (5 bases). The chain's CDR3 is CASSFSSRGQETQYF. CDR3 nucleotide sequence: TGTGCCAGCAGTTTCTCTAGTCGGGGCCAAGAGACCCAGTACTTC.